One and the same sample provided the 8 T cell receptor beta chains below, sequenced in a study of T cells in Graves' hyperthyroidism and ophthalmopathy. Amplified regions were TCR beta CDR3 sequences from RNA transcripts. The HTBI set primed first-round TCR CDR3 RT-PCR. TCRdb re-derived calls from the multiplex PCR reads in MiXCR, one entry per CDR3 protein. Of 480,000 or so distinct CDR3 sequences in the sample, roughly 45% were seen once. The sequencing input was peripheral blood or thyroid tissue (not recorded which). Source of these receptors: an adult woman with Graves' disease, either hyperthyroidism or ophthalmopathy (not recorded which).

This clonotype was seen many times. The chain has TRBV2 and TRBJ1-5, with 8 nucleotides matching TRBD1. CDR1 is SNHLY and CDR2 is FYNNEI in the germline V gene. The CDR3 runs 15 residues. After removal of 8 bases from V and 8 bases from J, the junction contained 14 bases not matched to a gene. The CDR3 protein is CASGRQGQAFEPQHF. CDR3 nucleotide sequence: TGTGCCAGCGGACGGCAGGGACAGGCATTTGAGCCCCAGCATTTT.

The J gene is TRBJ2-7, the V gene TRBV29-1; 7 nucleotides match TRBD2. The ends lost 6 bases at V and 2 bases at J; junction bases unmatched: 16. Germline V gene data show CDR1 as SQVTM and CDR2 as ANQGSEA. The CDR3 has 16 residues. CDR3 amino acids: CSVFGREEGDAYEQYF. For the CDR3, the DNA is TGCAGCGTCTTTGGGAGGGAAGAAGGGGATGCCTACGAGCAGTACTTC.

The chain couples TRBV27 to TRBJ1-1; weak D call: TRBD1 (6 bases). V lost 4 bases and J lost 0, with 15 bases in between. Germline V gene sequence: CDR1 MNHEY, CDR2 SMNVEV (reference sequence). The CDR3 has 16 amino acids. The CDR3 bases are TGTGCCAGCAGTTATGCCGGGGGCGGCATGAACACTGAAGCTTTCTTT. Amino acids: CASSYAGGGMNTEAFF.

In its sample, this clonotype was seen a few times. The CDR3 DNA reads as TGTGCCAGCAGTGGGGGACTAGCGGGGTCCTACGAGCAGTACTTC. Translation: CASSGGLAGSYEQYF. The genes are TRBV9 and TRBJ2-7; 13 nucleotides line up with TRBD2. CDR1 is SGDLS, CDR2 YYNGEE, per germline. V was clipped by 5 bases and J by 1 base; unmatched bases: 3. The CDR3 length is 15 residues.

The J gene is TRBJ2-5, the V gene TRBV7-2, with D possibly matching TRBD2 (6 bases). V was trimmed by 6 bases and J by 1 base, leaving 15 bases between them. CDR1 is SGHTA, CDR2 FQGNSA, per germline. The CDR3 covers 15 residues. The CDR3 nucleotides are TGTGCCAGCAGTCTAGTGGGAGGAGGCCAAGAGACCCAGTACTTC. Protein product: CASSLVGGGQETQYF.

This chain joins TRBV10-3 and TRBJ1-1, with D possibly matching TRBD1 (5 bases). Trimming cost V 3 bases and J 3 bases, with 17 bases left between them. Germline V gene sequence: CDR1 ENHRY, CDR2 SYGVKD. The CDR3 is made up of 16 amino acids. DNA for the CDR3: TGTGCCATCAGTGAAGACCCGGGACTTGAGGACACTGAAGCTTTCTTT. Translating it yields CAISEDPGLEDTEAFF.

This chain joins TRBV2 and TRBJ2-3, with TRBD1 as a possible D gene (7 bases). Germline loops: CDR1 SNHLY, CDR2 FYNNEI. The CDR3 extends over 13 amino acids. With 2 bases removed from V and 5 bases from J, the gap between germline ends came to 8 bases. The CDR3 sequence is CASSEQGGDTQYF. DNA of the CDR3: TGTGCCAGCAGTGAACAGGGGGGAGATACGCAGTATTTT.

This clonotype was seen at least ten times. The chain recombines TRBV11-2 with TRBJ2-5; 11 bases line up with TRBD2. The CDR3 is 16 amino acids. V trimming: 2 bases; J trimming: 5 bases; junction bases outside the gene matches: 7. Germline assignment: CDR1 SGHAT and CDR2 FQNNGV. The CDR3 spells CASSLFSSGRSETQYF. Here the CDR3 DNA reads TGTGCCAGCAGCTTATTCTCTAGCGGGAGGAGTGAGACCCAGTACTTC.